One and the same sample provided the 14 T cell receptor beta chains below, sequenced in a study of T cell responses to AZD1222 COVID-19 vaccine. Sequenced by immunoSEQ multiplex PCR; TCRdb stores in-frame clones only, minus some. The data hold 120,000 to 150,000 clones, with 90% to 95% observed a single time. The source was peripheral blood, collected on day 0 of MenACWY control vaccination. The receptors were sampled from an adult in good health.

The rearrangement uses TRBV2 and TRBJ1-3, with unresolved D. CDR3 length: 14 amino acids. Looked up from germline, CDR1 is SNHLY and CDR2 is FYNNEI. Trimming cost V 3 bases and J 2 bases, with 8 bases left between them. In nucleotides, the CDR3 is TGTGCCAGCAGTGAGGGAGTACCTGGAAACACCATATATTTT. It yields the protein CASSEGVPGNTIYF.

CDR3 residues: CASSPGTGPSYTF. The CDR3, as DNA: TGTGCCAGCAGCCCCGGGACAGGGCCCAGCTACACCTTC. This chain connects TRBV27 to TRBJ1-2; 9 nucleotides agree with TRBD1. V gave up 6 bases and J gave up 9 bases; unmatched junction bases: 8. This CDR3 spans 13 amino acids. CDR1 and CDR2 from the germline V gene are MNHEY and SMNVEV (reference sequence).

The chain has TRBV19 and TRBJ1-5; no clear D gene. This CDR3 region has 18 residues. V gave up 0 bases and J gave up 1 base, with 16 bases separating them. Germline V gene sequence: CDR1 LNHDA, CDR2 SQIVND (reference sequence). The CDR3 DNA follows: TGTGCCAGTAGTATAGAGCCTCCGATAAGGTCCAGCAATCAGCCCCAGCATTTT. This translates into CASSIEPPIRSSNQPQHF.

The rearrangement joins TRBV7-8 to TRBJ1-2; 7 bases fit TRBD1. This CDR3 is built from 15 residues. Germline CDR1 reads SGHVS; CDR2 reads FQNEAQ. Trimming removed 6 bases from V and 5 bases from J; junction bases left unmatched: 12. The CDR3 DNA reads TGTGCCAGCAGTCCTCGGACAGGCGCCGGTTATGGCTACACCTTC. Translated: CASSPRTGAGYGYTF.

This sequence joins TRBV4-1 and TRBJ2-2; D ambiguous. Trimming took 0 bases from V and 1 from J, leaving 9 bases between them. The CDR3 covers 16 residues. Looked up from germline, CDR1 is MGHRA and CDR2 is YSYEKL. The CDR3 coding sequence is TGCGCCAGCAGCCAAGAATTCCTAGTGAACACCGGGGAGCTGTTTTTT. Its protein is CASSQEFLVNTGELFF.

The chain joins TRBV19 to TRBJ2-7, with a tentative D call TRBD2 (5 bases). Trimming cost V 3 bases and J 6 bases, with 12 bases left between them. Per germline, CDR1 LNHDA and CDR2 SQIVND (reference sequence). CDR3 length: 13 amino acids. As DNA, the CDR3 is TGTGCCAGTAGTATCGTCAGTGGAGGCGAGCAGTACTTC. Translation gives CASSIVSGGEQYF.

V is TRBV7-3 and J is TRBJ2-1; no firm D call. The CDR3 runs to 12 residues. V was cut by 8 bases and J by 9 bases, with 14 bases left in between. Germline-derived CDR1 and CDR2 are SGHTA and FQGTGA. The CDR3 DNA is TGTGCCAGCGCCTCAGCAACTCGTGAGCAGTTCTTC. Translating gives CASASATREQFF.

CDR3 sequence: CASSSSPGGGEKLFF. The CDR3 nucleotides are TGTGCCAGCAGCTCAAGCCCGGGAGGGGGTGAAAAACTGTTTTTT. The V and J genes are TRBV7-2 and TRBJ1-4, with D possibly being TRBD1 (6 bases). The ends were cut back, 4 bases at V and 7 bases at J, with 16 bases in the middle. Looked up from germline, CDR1 is SGHTA and CDR2 is FQGNSA. The CDR3 is 15 residues long. Variable domain in full (rest from reference TRBV7-2 and TRBJ1-4): GAGVSQSPSNKVTEKGKDVELRCDPISGHTALYWYRQSLGQGLEFLIYFQGNSAPDKSGLPSDRFSAERTGGSVSTLTIQRTQQEDSAVYLCASSSSPGGGEKLFFGSGTQLSVL.

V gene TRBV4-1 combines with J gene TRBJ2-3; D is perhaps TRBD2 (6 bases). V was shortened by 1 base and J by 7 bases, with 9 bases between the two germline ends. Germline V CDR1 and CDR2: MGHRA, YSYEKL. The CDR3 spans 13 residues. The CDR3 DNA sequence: TGCGCCAGCAGCCAAGTAGCGGAAAATACGCAGTATTTT. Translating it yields CASSQVAENTQYF.

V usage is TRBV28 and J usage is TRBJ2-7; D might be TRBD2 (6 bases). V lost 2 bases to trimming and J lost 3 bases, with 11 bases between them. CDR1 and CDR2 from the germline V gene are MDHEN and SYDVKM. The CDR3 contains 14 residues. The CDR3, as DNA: TGTGCCAGCAGTTTAAGGGGACTCGACTACGAGCAGTACTTC. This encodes CASSLRGLDYEQYF.

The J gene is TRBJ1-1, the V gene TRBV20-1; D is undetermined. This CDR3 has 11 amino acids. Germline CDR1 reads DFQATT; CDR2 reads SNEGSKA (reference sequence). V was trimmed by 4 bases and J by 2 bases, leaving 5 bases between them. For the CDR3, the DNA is TGCAGTGCTATAGTTAACACTGAAGCTTTCTTT. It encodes CSAIVNTEAFF.

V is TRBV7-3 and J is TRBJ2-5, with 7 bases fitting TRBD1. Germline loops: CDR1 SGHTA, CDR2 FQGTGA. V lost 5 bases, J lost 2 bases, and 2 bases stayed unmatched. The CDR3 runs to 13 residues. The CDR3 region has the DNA TGTGCCAGCAGCAAACAGGGGCAAGAGACCCAGTACTTC. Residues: CASSKQGQETQYF.

CDR3 coding DNA: TGTGCCATCAGGCAGGACAGGGAGTCAGCTTTCTTT. This sequence encodes CAIRQDRESAFF. This chain connects TRBV10-3 to TRBJ1-1; 8 bases agree with TRBD1. This CDR3 is built from 12 residues. CDR1 is ENHRY, CDR2 SYGVKD, per germline. Losses at the gene ends were 6 bases for V and 10 bases for J; bases not matched to a gene: 7.

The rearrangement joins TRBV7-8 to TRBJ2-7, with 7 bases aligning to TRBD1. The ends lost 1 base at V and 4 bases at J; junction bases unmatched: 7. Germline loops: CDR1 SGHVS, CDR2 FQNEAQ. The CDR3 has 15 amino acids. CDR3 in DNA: TGTGCCAGCAGCTTAGTACAGGGGAGTGTGTACGAGCAGTACTTC. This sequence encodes CASSLVQGSVYEQYF.